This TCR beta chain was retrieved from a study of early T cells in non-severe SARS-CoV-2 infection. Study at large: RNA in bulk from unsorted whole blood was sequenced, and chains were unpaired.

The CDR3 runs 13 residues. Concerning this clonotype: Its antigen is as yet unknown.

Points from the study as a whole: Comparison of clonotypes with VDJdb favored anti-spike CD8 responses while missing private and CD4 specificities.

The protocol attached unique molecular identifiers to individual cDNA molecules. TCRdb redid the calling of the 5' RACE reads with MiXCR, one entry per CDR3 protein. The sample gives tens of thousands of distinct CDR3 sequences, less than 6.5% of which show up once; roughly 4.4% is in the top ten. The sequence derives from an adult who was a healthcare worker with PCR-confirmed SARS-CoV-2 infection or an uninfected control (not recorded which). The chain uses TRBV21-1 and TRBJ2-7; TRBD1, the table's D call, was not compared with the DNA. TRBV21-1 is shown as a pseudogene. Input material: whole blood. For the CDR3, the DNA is TGTGCCAGCAGCAAACCCCGGGTATTGGTTTCGTACTTC. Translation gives CASSKPRVLVSYF.